This T cell receptor beta chain comes out of a study of low-dose radiotherapy and immunotherapy resistance in tumors. Priming of first-strand cDNA relied on TRAV- and TRBV-specific primers (covering alpha and beta chains). TCR amplification used roughly 18 PCR cycles, a constant-region primer and a V-primer adapter. One entry per CDR3 protein, called by TCRdb with MiXCR from the reads. Here the sample spans 35,000 to 45,000 distinct CDR3 sequences, 30% to 35% being singletons. Time point reported: before trial treatment. By share, this clonotype ranks as medium-sized. The input for sequencing was PBMCs, taken before treatment. This receptor was taken from a male donor with gallbladder cancer.

The CDR3 sequence: CASSVASQGANEQFF. The DNA for the CDR3 is TGTGCCAGCAGCGTAGCCTCGCAGGGGGCGAATGAGCAGTTCTTC. This sequence joins TRBV9 and TRBJ2-1; TRBD1 matches 8 bases. CDR1 is SGDLS and CDR2 is YYNGEE in the germline V gene. V was clipped by 0 bases and J by 7 bases; unmatched bases: 6. The CDR3 loop spans 15 amino acids. The full variable domain, rest sourced from reference TRBV9 and TRBJ2-1, is DSGVTQTPKHLITATGQRVTLRCSPRSGDLSVYWYQQSLDQGLQFLIQYYNGEERAKGNILERFSAQQFPDLHSELNLSSLELGDSALYFCASSVASQGANEQFFGPGTRLTVL.